This T cell receptor beta chain was captured in a study of T cell changes during pregnancy in multiple sclerosis (dated by TCRdb to about 2019). As for the study more broadly: The study looked at changes in the T cell repertoire across pregnancy in women with multiple sclerosis.

The germline V gene yields SQVTM for CDR1 and ANQGSEA for CDR2. The CDR3 holds 13 amino acids from the cysteine to the phenylalanine. The retained sequence is limited to the CDR3, 39 bases, with the frame set at the first base. V is trimmed back by 6 bases and J by 2 bases, and the junction contains 6 bases that no gene match accounts for. Comments on this clone: Its antigen is unknown. No per-base quality is available; no much larger clone lies one base away.

To prepare the library, the immunoSEQ multiplex PCR assay was applied. TCRdb re-hosts the immuneACCESS table, in-frame sequences only. Its copies lack some clones; in the studies checked, an unresolved V gene accounts for under half of them, and the cause for the rest is not known. In all, the sample holds tens of thousands of clones, and 92% of those were seen once. The top ten hold less than 3% of the sample. Here the chain combines TRBV29-1 and TRBJ1-1; 7 central bases correspond to TRBD1. The origin of this receptor is a female donor in good health, enrolled as a control in a pregnancy study. The sequenced sample was peripheral blood, obtained in the second trimester of pregnancy. The nucleotide sequence is TGCAGCGTACGACAGGGAACAAACACTGAAGCTTTCTTT. It specifies CSVRQGTNTEAFF.